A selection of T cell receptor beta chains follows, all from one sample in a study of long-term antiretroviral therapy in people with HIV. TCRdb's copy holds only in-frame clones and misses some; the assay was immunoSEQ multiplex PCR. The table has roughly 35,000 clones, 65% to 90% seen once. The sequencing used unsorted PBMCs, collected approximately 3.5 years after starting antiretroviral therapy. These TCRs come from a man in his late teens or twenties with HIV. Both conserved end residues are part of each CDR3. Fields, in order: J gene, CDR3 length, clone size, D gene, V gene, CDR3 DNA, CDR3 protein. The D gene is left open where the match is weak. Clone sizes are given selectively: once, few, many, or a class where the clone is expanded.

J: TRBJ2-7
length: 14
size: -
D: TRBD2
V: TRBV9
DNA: TGTGCCAGCAGCGCGGGACTAGCGGGAGGTGAGCAGTACTTC
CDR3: CASSAGLAGGEQYF

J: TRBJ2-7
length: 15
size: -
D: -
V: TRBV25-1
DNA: TGTGCCAGCAGTGACCCCAACGTTAACTCCTACGAGCAGTACTTC
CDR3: CASSDPNVNSYEQYF

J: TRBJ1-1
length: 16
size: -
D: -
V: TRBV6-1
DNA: TGTGCCAGCAGTGTCGGCCGTGGTGGGGGATGGACTGAAGCTTTCTTT
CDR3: CASSVGRGGGWTEAFF

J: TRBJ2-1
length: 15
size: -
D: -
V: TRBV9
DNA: TGTGCCAGCAGCGTAGAGGGAGTGGGTTACAATGAGCAGTTCTTC
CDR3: CASSVEGVGYNEQFF

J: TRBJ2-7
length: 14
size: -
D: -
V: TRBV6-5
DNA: TGTGCCAGCAGTTACGGCAGGGGCCCCTACGAGCAGTACTTC
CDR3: CASSYGRGPYEQYF

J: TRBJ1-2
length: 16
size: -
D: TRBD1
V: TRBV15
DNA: TGTGCCACCAGCAGAGCGGACAGGGCGGGAGAGTATGGCTACACCTTC
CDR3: CATSRADRAGEYGYTF

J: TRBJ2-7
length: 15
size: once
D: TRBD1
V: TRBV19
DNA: TGTGCCAGTAGAATGAGGGCAGGGGGCGGCTACGAGCAGTACTTC
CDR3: CASRMRAGGGYEQYF

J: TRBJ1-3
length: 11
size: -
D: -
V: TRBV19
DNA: TGTGCCAGTAGCACCGGGGACACCATATATTTT
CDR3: CASSTGDTIYF

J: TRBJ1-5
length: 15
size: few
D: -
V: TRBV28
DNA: TGTGCCAGCATTGCGGGGCGGAGCAGCAATCAGCCCCAGCATTTT
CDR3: CASIAGRSSNQPQHF

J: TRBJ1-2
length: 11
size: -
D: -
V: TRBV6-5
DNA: TGTGCCAGCAGGACCCTCTATGGCTACACCTTC
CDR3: CASRTLYGYTF

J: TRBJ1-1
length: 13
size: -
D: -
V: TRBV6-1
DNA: TGTGCCAGCCAACAAGGGGTGAAGCCTGAAGCTTTCTTT
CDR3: CASQQGVKPEAFF

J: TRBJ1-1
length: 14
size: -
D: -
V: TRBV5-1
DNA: TGCGCCAGCAGCTTGGGCGGTCAGAACACTGAAGCTTTCTTT
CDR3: CASSLGGQNTEAFF

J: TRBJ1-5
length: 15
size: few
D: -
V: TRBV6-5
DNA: TGTGCCAGCAGCCCCGGCGAGCATAGCAATCAGCCCCAGCATTTT
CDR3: CASSPGEHSNQPQHF

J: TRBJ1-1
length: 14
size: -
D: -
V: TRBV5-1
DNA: TGCGCCAGCAGCTTGGGAGTCGGAGGGTTATCTGCTTTCTTT
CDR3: CASSLGVGGLSAFF

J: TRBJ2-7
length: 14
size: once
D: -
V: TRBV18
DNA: TGTGCCAGCTCACTCGGGACTCTTTCCTACGAGCAGTACTTC
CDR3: CASSLGTLSYEQYF

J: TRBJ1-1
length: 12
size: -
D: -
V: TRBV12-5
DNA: TGTGCTAGTGGCTTTGGGGGACGGGAGGCTTTCTTT
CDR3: CASGFGGREAFF

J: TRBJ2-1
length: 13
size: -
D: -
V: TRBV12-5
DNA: TGTGCTAGTGGCGTCCCGGACGGCGTGAAGCAGTTCTTC
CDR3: CASGVPDGVKQFF

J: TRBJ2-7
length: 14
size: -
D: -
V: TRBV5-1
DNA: TGCGCCAGCAGCCCACTGGGTCAACCGGGGGAGCAGTACTTC
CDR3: CASSPLGQPGEQYF

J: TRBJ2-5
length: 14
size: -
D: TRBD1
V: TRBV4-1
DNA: TGCGCCAGCAGCTTGGGACAGGGCACAGAGACCCAGTACTTC
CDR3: CASSLGQGTETQYF

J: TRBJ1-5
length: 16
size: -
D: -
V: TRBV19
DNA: TGTGCCAGTAGTCGAGCCTTTCTGGGGAGCAATCAGCCCCAGCATTTT
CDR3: CASSRAFLGSNQPQHF

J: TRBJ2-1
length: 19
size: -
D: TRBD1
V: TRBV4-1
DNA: TGCGCCAGCAGCCACCCAAAGACTCCGACAGGGCCAACCTACAATGAGCAGTTCTTC
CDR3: CASSHPKTPTGPTYNEQFF

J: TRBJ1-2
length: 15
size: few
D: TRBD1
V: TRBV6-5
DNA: TGTGCCAGCAGTTACACACTGACAGGGAACGATGGCTACACCTTC
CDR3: CASSYTLTGNDGYTF

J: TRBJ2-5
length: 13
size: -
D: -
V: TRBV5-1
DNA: TGCGCCAGCAGCCGGGGCTACCAAGAGACCCAGTACTTC
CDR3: CASSRGYQETQYF

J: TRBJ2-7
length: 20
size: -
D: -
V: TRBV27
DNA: TGTGCCAGCAGTTTACTAAGCCTGGCGGGGACGAGGACTCACCTCTACGAGCAGTACTTC
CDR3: CASSLLSLAGTRTHLYEQYF